A single sample gave rise to the 10 T cell receptor beta chains below, sequenced in a study of T cell responses to AZD1222 COVID-19 vaccine. TCRdb's table, derived via immunoSEQ multiplex PCR, lists solely in-frame clones and lacks some. Here the sample spans 160,000 or so clones, approximately 90% being singletons. Sequencing was performed on peripheral blood, taken 28 days after the second AZD1222 dose. These receptors were taken from an adult who received the AZD1222 COVID-19 vaccine.

The chain has TRBV7-6 and TRBJ2-7, with 8 bases aligning to TRBD1. This CDR3 is built from 14 residues. The V segment lost 5 bases and the J segment 6 bases; nucleotides outside the gene matches: 9. The V gene's germline CDR1 is SGHVS and CDR2 FNYEAQ. DNA of the CDR3: TGTGCCAGCAGCCCGGGGACAGGTCGTTCCGAGCAGTACTTC. It is translated as CASSPGTGRSEQYF.

The chain joins TRBV29-1 to TRBJ1-1, with unresolved D. This CDR3 has 12 residues. Trimming stripped 1 base from V and 5 bases from J, with 8 bases between. The germline V gene has CDR1 SQVTM and CDR2 ANQGSEA. DNA for the CDR3: TGCAGCGTTGAAGGGGAAGGTACTGAAGCTTTCTTT. Its translation is CSVEGEGTEAFF.

The chain links TRBV20-1 to TRBJ1-2; no clear D gene. V lost 1 base and J lost 3, with 3 bases in between. The CDR3 totals 11 residues. CDR1 is DFQATT and CDR2 is SNEGSKA in the germline V gene (reference sequence). The CDR3: CSARGHYGYTF. CDR3 nucleotide sequence: TGCAGTGCTAGAGGACACTATGGCTACACCTTC.

The chain combines TRBV5-8 with TRBJ1-6, with D possibly matching TRBD1 (6 bases). The CDR3 has 16 amino acids. The germline V and J ends were trimmed by 3 bases and 2 bases, with 12 bases remaining between them. Germline-derived CDR1 and CDR2 are SGHTS and YDEGEE. As DNA, the CDR3 is TGTGCCAGCAGCTCAGGGGAGATGACCTATAATTCACCCCTCCACTTT. Translation: CASSSGEMTYNSPLHF. Complete variable domain (other parts from reference TRBV5-8 and TRBJ1-6): EAGVTQSPTHLIKTRGQQATLRCSPISGHTSVYWYQQALGLGLQFLLWYDEGEERNRGNFPPRFSGRQFPNYSSELNVNALELEDSALYLCASSSGEMTYNSPLHFGNGTRLTVT.

This chain links TRBV4-1 with TRBJ1-5, with D unresolved. Looked up from germline, CDR1 is MGHRA and CDR2 is YSYEKL. Trimming removed 1 base from V and 7 bases from J, with 5 bases in between. This CDR3 is 12 amino acids long. CDR3 sequence (DNA): TGCGCCAGCAGCCAAGTGGGACAGCCCCAGCATTTT. It yields the protein CASSQVGQPQHF.

The chain uses TRBV20-1 and TRBJ2-1; D not certain. The CDR3 consists of 11 residues. V was trimmed by 5 bases and J by 7 bases, leaving 9 bases between them. CDR1 DFQATT and CDR2 SNEGSKA come from the germline V gene (reference sequence). The CDR3: CSAYPRNEQFF. The CDR3 DNA reads TGCAGTGCTTACCCTCGGAATGAGCAGTTCTTC.

This chain connects TRBV5-4 to TRBJ1-2, with unresolved D. Germline CDR1 reads SGHNT; CDR2 reads YYREEE (reference sequence). The CDR3 loop spans 18 amino acids. With 4 bases removed from V and 4 bases from J, the gap between germline ends came to 26 bases. The CDR3 region has the DNA TGTGCCAGCAGCCGAGGGTCCGTCACCGATGGTGTCATCTATGGCTACACCTTC. It translates to CASSRGSVTDGVIYGYTF.

The chain couples TRBV5-6 to TRBJ1-2; D not resolved. This CDR3 has 14 residues. Germline V lookup: CDR1 SGHDT, CDR2 YYEEEE. The V gene lost 2 bases and the J gene lost 1 base, with 9 bases spanning the gap. CDR3 sequence (DNA): TGTGCCAGCAGCTTTACACAGCGTAACTATGGCTACACCTTC. This translates into CASSFTQRNYGYTF.

A note on this clone: Other DNA sequences in this specimen translate into the identical CDR3. V usage is TRBV7-2 and J usage is TRBJ1-5; 8 bases align to TRBD1. This CDR3 has 14 residues. Germline loops: CDR1 SGHTA, CDR2 FQGNSA. Germline trimming cut 4 bases from V and 3 bases from J; bases unmatched to any gene: 2. CDR3 DNA: TGTGCCAGCAGCTCGACAGGGGTCAATCAGCCCCAGCATTTT. Translating it yields CASSSTGVNQPQHF.

The chain uses TRBV10-1 and TRBJ2-2; the match to TRBD1 covers 9 bases. This CDR3 is 17 amino acids long. Germline values: CDR1 WNHNN, CDR2 SYGVQD (reference sequence). Losses at the gene ends were 6 bases for V and 4 bases for J; bases not matched to a gene: 12. Written as DNA, the CDR3 is TGCGCCAGCAGCCGGGCACCGGGACAGGGAGGCACCGGGGAGCTGTTTTTT. Translation: CASSRAPGQGGTGELFF.